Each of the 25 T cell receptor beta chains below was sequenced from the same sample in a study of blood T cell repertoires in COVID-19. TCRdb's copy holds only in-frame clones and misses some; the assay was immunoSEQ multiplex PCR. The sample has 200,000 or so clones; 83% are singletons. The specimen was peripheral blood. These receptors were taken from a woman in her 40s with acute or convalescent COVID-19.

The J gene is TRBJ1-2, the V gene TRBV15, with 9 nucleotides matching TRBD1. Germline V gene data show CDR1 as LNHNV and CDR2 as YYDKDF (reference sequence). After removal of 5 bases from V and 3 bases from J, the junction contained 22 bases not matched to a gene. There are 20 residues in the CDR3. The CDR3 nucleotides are TGTGCCACCAGCCCCCTGGAACGCGCGAACAGGGGGCCCGAAGACTATGGCTACACCTTC. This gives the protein CATSPLERANRGPEDYGYTF.

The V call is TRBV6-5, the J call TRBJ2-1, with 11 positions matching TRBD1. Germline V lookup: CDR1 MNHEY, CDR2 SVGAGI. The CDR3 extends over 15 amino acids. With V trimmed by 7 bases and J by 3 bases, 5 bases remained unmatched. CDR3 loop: CASTSGTGGYNEQFF. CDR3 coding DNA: TGTGCCAGCACCTCCGGGACAGGGGGCTACAATGAGCAGTTCTTC.

The CDR3 nucleotides are TGTGCCAGCAGTCCGGACTGGGGCACTGAAGCTTTCTTT. Its translation is CASSPDWGTEAFF. V is TRBV28 and J is TRBJ1-1; D not certain. Trimming took off 5 bases at V and 4 bases at J, with 11 bases between the two ends. Germline CDR1 MDHEN, CDR2 SYDVKM. The CDR3 sequence is 13 residues long.

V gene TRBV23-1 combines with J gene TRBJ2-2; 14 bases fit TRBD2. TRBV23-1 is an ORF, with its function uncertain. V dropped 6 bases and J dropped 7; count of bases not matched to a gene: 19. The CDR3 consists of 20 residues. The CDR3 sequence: CASSGLAGGPPPERGGELFF. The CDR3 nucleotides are TGCGCCAGCAGCGGACTAGCGGGAGGTCCTCCTCCCGAACGAGGCGGGGAGCTGTTTTTT.

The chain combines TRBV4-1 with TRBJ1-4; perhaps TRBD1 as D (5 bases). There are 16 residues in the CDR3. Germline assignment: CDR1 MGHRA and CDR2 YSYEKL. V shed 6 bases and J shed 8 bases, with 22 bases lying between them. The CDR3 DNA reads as TGCGCCAGCAGACGCGTCGGTGCAGGGCTTCGGGAAAAACTGTTTTTT. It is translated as CASRRVGAGLREKLFF.

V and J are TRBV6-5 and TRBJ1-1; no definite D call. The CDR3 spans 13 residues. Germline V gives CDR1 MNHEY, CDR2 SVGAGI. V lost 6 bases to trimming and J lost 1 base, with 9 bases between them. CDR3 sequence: CASRNRRNTEAFF. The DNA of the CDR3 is TGTGCCAGCAGGAACAGAAGGAACACTGAAGCTTTCTTT.

The CDR3 spells CASSTLVEQYF. The CDR3 DNA reads TGTGCCAGCAGCACCCTAGTGGAGCAGTACTTC. This chain connects TRBV2 to TRBJ2-7, with no clear D. The CDR3 covers 11 residues. Trimming left V 6 bases short and J 7 bases short, with 10 bases between. The germline CDR1 and CDR2 sequences are SNHLY and FYNNEI. The variable domain in full, with the rest retrieved from reference TRBV2 and TRBJ2-7, is EPEVTQTPSHQVTQMGQEVILRCVPISNHLYFYWYRQILGQKVEFLVSFYNNEISEKSEIFDDQFSVERPDGSNFTLKIRSTKLEDSAMYFCASSTLVEQYFGPGTRLTVT.

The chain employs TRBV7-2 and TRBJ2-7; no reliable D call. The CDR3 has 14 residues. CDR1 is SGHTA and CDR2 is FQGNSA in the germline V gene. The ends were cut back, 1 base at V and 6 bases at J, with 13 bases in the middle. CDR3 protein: CASSLGRLASEQYF. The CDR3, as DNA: TGTGCCAGCAGCTTAGGTCGACTGGCCTCCGAGCAGTACTTC.

The chain's CDR3 is CASSLGGPGANVLTF. The CDR3 nucleotides read TGCGCCAGCAGCTTGGGGGGGCCTGGGGCCAACGTCCTGACTTTC. The chain is built from TRBV5-1 and TRBJ2-6, with a possible D match to TRBD1 (6 bases). V lost 0 bases and J 2 bases, leaving 6 bases between the germline ends. Looked up from germline, CDR1 is SGHRS and CDR2 is YFSETQ. The CDR3 is 15 amino acids.

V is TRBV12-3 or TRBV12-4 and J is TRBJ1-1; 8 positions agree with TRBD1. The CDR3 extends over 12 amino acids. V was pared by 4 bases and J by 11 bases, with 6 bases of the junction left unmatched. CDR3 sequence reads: CASSSRDRRAFF. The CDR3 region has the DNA TGTGCCAGCAGTTCCCGGGACAGGCGCGCTTTCTTT.

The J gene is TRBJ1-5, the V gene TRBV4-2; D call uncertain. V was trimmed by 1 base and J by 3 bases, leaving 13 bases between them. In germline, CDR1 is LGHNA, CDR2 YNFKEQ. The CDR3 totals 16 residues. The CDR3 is CASSQGLGQLNQPQHF. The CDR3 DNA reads TGTGCCAGCAGCCAAGGACTAGGTCAGCTCAATCAGCCCCAGCATTTT.

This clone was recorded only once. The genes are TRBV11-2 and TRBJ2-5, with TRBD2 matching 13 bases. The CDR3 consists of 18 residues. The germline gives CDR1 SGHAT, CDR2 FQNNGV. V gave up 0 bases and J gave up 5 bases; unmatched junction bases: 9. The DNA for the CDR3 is TGTGCCAGCAGCTTAGACGCCGTGGGACTAGCGGGGCGGGAGACCCAGTACTTC. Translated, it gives CASSLDAVGLAGRETQYF.

CDR3 amino acids: CASSGGATYYEQYF. The DNA for the CDR3 is TGTGCCAGCAGCGGGGGCGCCACCTACTACGAGCAGTACTTC. The chain is built from TRBV3-1 (or the pseudogene TRBV3-2) and TRBJ2-7, with a tentative D call TRBD1 (6 bases). CDR1 LGHDT and CDR2 YNNKEL come from the germline V gene (reference sequence). The CDR3 runs to 14 residues. The V end lost 5 bases, the J end lost 3 bases, and 14 bases lay between the germline ends.

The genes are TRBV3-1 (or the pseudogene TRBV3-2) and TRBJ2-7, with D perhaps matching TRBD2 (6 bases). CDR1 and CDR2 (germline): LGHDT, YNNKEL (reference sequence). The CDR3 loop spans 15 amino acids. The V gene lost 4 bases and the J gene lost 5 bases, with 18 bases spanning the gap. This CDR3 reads CASSPGRTRRDEQYF. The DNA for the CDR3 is TGTGCCAGCAGCCCAGGGAGGACTCGTCGGGACGAGCAGTACTTC.

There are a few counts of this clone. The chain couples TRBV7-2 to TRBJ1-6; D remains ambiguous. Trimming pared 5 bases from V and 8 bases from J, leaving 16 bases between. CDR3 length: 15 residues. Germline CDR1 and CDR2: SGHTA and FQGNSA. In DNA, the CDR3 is TGTGCCAGCAGCCCCGGTATCGGTTTGTATTCACCCCTCCACTTT. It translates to CASSPGIGLYSPLHF.

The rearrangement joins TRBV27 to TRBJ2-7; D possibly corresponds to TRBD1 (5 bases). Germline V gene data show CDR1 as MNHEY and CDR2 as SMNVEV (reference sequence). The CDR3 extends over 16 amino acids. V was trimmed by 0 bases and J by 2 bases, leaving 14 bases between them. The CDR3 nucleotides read TGTGCCAGCAGTTTATCGGTGACAGAAATAACCTACGAGCAGTACTTC. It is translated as CASSLSVTEITYEQYF.

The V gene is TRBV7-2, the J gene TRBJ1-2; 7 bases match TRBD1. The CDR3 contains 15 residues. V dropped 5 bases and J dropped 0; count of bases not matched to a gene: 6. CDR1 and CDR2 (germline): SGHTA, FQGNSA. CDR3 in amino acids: CASSRTGGSNYGYTF. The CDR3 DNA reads TGTGCCAGCAGCCGGACAGGAGGCTCTAACTATGGCTACACCTTC.

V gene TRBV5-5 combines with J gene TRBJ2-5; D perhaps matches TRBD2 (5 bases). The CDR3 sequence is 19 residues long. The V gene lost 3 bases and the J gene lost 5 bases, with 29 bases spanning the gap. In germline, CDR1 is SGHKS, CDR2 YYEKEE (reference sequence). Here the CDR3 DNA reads TGTGCCAGCAGCTCCCCGGCCGAGTGGGGAGTGCACTTCGGGGAGACCCAGTACTTC. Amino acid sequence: CASSSPAEWGVHFGETQYF. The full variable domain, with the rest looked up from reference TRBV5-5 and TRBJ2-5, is DAGVTQSPTHLIKTRGQQVTLRCSPISGHKSVSWYQQVLGQGPQFIFQYYEKEERGRGNFPDRFSARQFPNYSSELNVNALLLGDSALYLCASSSPAEWGVHFGETQYFGPGTRLLVL.

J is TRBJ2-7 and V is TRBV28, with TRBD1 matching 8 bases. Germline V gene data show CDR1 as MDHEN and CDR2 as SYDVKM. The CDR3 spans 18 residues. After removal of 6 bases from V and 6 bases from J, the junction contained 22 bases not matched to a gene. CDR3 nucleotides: TGTGCCAGCAGCCCAAACTACCTGGGACGACAGGGGTCCCGCGAGCAGTACTTC. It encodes CASSPNYLGRQGSREQYF.

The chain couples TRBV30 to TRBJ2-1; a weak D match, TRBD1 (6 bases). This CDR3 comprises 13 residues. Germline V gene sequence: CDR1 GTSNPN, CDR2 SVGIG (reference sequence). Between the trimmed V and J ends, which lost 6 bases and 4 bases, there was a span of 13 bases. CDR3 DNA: TGTGCCTGCAAAGGGACACTATACAATGAGCAGTTCTTC. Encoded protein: CACKGTLYNEQFF.

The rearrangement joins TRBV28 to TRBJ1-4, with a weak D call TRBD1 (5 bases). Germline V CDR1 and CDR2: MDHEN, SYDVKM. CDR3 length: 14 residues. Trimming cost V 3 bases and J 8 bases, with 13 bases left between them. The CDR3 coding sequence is TGTGCCAGCAGTTTTGTTGGGGCCGGAGAAAAACTGTTTTTT. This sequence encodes CASSFVGAGEKLFF.

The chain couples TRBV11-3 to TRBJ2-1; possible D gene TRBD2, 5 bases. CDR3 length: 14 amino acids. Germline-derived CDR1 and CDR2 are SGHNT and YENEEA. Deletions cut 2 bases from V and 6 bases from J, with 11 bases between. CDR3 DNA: TGTGCCAGCAGCTTATCTCGGGGAAGCAATGAGCAGTTCTTC. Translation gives CASSLSRGSNEQFF.

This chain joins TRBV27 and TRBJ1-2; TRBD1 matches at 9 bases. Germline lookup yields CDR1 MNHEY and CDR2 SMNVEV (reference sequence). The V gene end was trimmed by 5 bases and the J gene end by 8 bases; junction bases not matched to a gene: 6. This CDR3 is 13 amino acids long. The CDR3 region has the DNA TGTGCCAGCAGTATCAACACAGGGGGCGGCTACACCTTC. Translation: CASSINTGGGYTF.

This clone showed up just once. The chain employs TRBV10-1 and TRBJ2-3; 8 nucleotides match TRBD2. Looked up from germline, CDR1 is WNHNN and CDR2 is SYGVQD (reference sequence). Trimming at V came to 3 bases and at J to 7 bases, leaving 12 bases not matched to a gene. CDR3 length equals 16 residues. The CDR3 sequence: CASSDSAGVKINTQYF. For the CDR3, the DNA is TGCGCCAGCAGTGATTCAGCGGGAGTAAAAATAAATACGCAGTATTTT.

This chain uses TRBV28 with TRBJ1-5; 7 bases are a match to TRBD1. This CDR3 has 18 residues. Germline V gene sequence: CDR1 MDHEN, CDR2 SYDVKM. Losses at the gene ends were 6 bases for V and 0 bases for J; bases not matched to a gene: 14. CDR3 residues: CASSANRQGSYSNQPQHF. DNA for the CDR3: TGTGCCAGCAGCGCGAATAGACAGGGCTCATATAGCAATCAGCCCCAGCATTTT.